This T cell receptor beta chain was sequenced during a study of beta chain features in type 1 diabetes. Study-wide findings and caveats: Shorter TCRB CDR3s, moderately but significantly so, marked every one of the four CD4+ subsets in Type 1 diabetes patients.

V lost 7 bases and J lost 1, with 4 bases in between. The CDR3 runs 11 residues. Germline CDR1 is MNHNS and CDR2 is SASEGT. The sample holds a few counts of this clone. Its target is not known. Isolated RNA was reverse transcribed in full, so expressed TCRB transcripts were sequenced. Sequencing was performed with immunoSEQ multiplex PCR; in TCRdb, only in-frame clones are kept and a portion is missing. The table includes around 250,000 clones, around 15% detected once. The sequenced sample consisted of naive CD4+ T cells from blood. The receptor comes from a man aged 30 to 45 with type 1 diabetes. This chain links TRBV6-1 with TRBJ1-1; D gene ambiguous. CDR3 in amino acids: CASIWNTEAFF. CDR3 in DNA: TGTGCCAGCATCTGGAACACTGAAGCTTTCTTT.